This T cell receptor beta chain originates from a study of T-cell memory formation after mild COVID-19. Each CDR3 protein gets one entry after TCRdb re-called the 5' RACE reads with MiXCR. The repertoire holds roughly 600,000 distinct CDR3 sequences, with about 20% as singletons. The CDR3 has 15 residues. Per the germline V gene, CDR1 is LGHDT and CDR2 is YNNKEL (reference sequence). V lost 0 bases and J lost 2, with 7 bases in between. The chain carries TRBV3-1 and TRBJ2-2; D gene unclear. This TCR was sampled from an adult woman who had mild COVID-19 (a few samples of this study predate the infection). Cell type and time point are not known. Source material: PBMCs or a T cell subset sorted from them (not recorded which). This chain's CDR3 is CASSQDSTNTGELFF. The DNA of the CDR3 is TGTGCCAGCAGCCAAGATAGCACCAACACCGGGGAGCTGTTTTTT.